Here is one T cell receptor beta chain with its context. There are a few counts of this clonotype. Its binding antigen is unknown. The input lacks base qualities; no much larger clone sits a single base away. This specimen comes from a study of CD8 T cells in ankylosing spondylitis (TCRdb year 2017). With regard to the full study: To find TCR variants linked to disease, the study profiled T cell receptor beta repertoires in ankylosing spondylitis patients and healthy donors. The whole study cohort included over a hundred healthy donors and 20 to 30 ankylosing spondylitis patients. Peripheral blood was sampled, and synovial fluid was additionally collected from ankylosing spondylitis patients. General findings and caveats noted by the study authors: The disease-linked clones had a CD8+ phenotype and were found at relatively low frequencies in peripheral blood. Significant enrichment of the disease-linked clones was reported in matched synovial fluid samples from ankylosing spondylitis patients. Blood from ankylosing spondylitis patients appeared to be characterized by a TCR beta motif composed of about eight highly homologous amino acid variants. Some TCR beta motif variants had previously been reported in synovial fluid and blood of reactive arthritis patients, which suggested common disease-initiation mechanisms.

Its CDR3 holds 16 amino acids, cysteine through phenylalanine. Here the CDR3 DNA is all that survives: 48 bases in frame from base 1. V and J are trimmed by 4 bases and 0 bases, and the gene matches miss 6 bases of the junction. The sequencer was an Illumina HiSeq 2500. TCR beta libraries were prepared by quantitative 5'-RACE with molecular barcodes. In the paper's pipeline: Disease-linked TCR variants were identified with a new computational method built on a probabilistic model of VDJ rearrangement. The raw public data were reprocessed by TCRdb itself: fastp quality trimming at Q25, MiXCR clonotype calling, in-frame beta chains only. Every distinct CDR3 protein forms one entry, paired with its most common genes and DNA. The V and J calls reflect TCRdb's pipeline rather than the authors' work. The sample table holds around 320,000 distinct CDR3 sequences, of which less than 25% were seen once. The ten largest account for about 3.7% of the sample.

Sequencing used blood, either unsorted or a sorted T cell fraction (not recorded which). The receptor chain draws on TRBV12-3 or TRBV12-4 and TRBJ2-1; TRBD2 agrees with 7 junctional bases. This sequence was found in a female donor with ankylosing spondylitis or in good health (not recorded which). The nucleotide sequence reads TGTGCCAGCAGTTCCCCACTAGCGAGCTCCTACAATGAGCAGTTCTTC. This translates into CASSSPLASSYNEQFF.